The 30 T cell receptor beta chains given below trace back to one sample, sequenced in a study of T-cell memory formation after mild COVID-19. TCRdb fed the 5' RACE reads into MiXCR, producing one record per CDR3 protein. Counted here are tens of thousands of distinct CDR3 sequences, around 13% occurring once; the ten biggest clones make up roughly a quarter. Material: PBMCs or a T cell subset sorted from them (not recorded which). These receptors were obtained from an adult woman who had mild COVID-19 (a few samples of this study predate the infection). Cell type and time point are not known.

This clonotype was detected many times. The V and J genes are TRBV2 and TRBJ2-2, with D possibly TRBD2 on 7 matching bases. The CDR3 has 14 amino acids. Trimming left V 6 bases short and J 4 bases short, with 12 bases between. Germline CDR1 and CDR2: SNHLY and FYNNEI. This CDR3 is CASRGGDLTGELFF. CDR3 DNA sequence: TGTGCCAGCAGAGGGGGGGACCTCACCGGGGAGCTGTTTTTT.

This clonotype was picked up a small number of times. This rearrangement joins TRBV4-1 to TRBJ1-2, with 8 bases lining up with TRBD1. The CDR3 is 15 residues long. The germline V gene has CDR1 MGHRA and CDR2 YSYEKL. J was trimmed by 3 bases and V by 4 bases; bases with no gene match: 7. The CDR3 coding sequence is TGCGCCAGCAGCCCAAGTCCGGGACAGGACTATGGCTACACCTTC. The encoded protein is CASSPSPGQDYGYTF.

There are a few counts of this clonotype. The chain is built from TRBV12-3 or TRBV12-4 and TRBJ2-7; tentative D call: TRBD1 (5 bases). Trimming took 2 bases from V and 2 from J, leaving 10 bases between them. The CDR3 length is 14 residues. The CDR3 here is CASSLLGRAYEQYF. CDR3 sequence (DNA): TGTGCCAGCAGTTTATTAGGCAGGGCCTACGAGCAGTACTTC.

In its sample, this clonotype was seen a few times. The chain links TRBV6-1 to TRBJ1-4, with 7 positions matching TRBD1. The germline V gene has CDR1 MNHNS and CDR2 SASEGT. This CDR3 comprises 12 residues. J lost 12 bases, V lost 3 bases, and 4 bases had no gene match. CDR3 in DNA: TGTGCCAGCAGTGAGGGAGGACAGGAACTGTTTTTT. Translation gives CASSEGGQELFF.

This rearrangement joins TRBV2 to TRBJ1-5; possible D gene TRBD1, 5 bases. The V end was cut by 5 bases, the J end by 4 bases, with 9 bases between. This CDR3 contains 13 residues. Germline V gives CDR1 SNHLY, CDR2 FYNNEI. The CDR3 bases are TGTGCCAGCAGTACGACAGAGAATCAGCCCCAGCATTTT. It yields the protein CASSTTENQPQHF.

The rearrangement links TRBV2 to TRBJ2-3; D is possibly TRBD1 (5 bases). CDR3 length: 15 residues. In germline, CDR1 is SNHLY, CDR2 FYNNEI. V lost 3 bases to trimming and J lost 0 bases, with 10 bases between them. The chain's CDR3 is CASSDVRQSTDTQYF. In DNA, the CDR3 is TGTGCCAGCAGTGATGTCCGACAGAGCACAGATACGCAGTATTTT. Drawing the rest from reference TRBV2 and TRBJ2-3, the complete variable domain is EPEVTQTPSHQVTQMGQEVILRCVPISNHLYFYWYRQILGQKVEFLVSFYNNEISEKSEIFDDQFSVERPDGSNFTLKIRSTKLEDSAMYFCASSDVRQSTDTQYFGPGTRLTVL.

A word on this clonotype: The DNA is left out, because the CDR3 cannot be placed on it with certainty; the CDR3 is given as TCRdb lists it. The rearrangement uses TRBV21-1 and TRBJ2-4; TRBD1 was called by the table and not checked on the DNA. TRBV21-1 is described as a pseudogene. The CDR3 length equals 16 residues, ends included. The CDR3 sequence: CACGTGMYSCENIQYF.

The table lists this clonotype with a few counts. The chain joins TRBV5-5 to TRBJ1-2; no clear D gene. Deletions cut 3 bases from V and 4 bases from J, with 13 bases between. Germline lookup yields CDR1 SGHKS and CDR2 YYEKEE (reference sequence). The CDR3 spans 14 residues. In DNA form, the CDR3 reads TGTGCCAGCAGCTACGGAGGAACTCCCTATGGCTACACCTTC. Its protein is CASSYGGTPYGYTF.

This clonotype was counted a few times. The chain recombines TRBV7-9 with TRBJ2-7; D might be TRBD2 (5 bases). Germline assignment: CDR1 SEHNR and CDR2 FQNEAQ (reference sequence). This CDR3 region has 14 residues. V was shortened by 5 bases and J by 0 bases, with 11 bases between the two germline ends. CDR3: CASSPVEGSYEQYF. In DNA form, the CDR3 reads TGTGCCAGCAGCCCCGTAGAGGGCTCCTACGAGCAGTACTTC.

This clonotype was picked up a small number of times. CDR3 sequence (DNA): TGTGCCAGCAGTCCCCCCTTCGGGACTAGCGGGAGAGGTGAGCAGTTCTTC. Protein product: CASSPPFGTSGRGEQFF. The chain uses TRBV12-3 or TRBV12-4 and TRBJ2-1; 14 bases line up with TRBD2. V shed 5 bases, J shed 9 bases, and the junction held 12 bases outside the gene matches. The CDR3 loop spans 17 amino acids.

In this sample, this clonotype turned up many times. The J gene is TRBJ2-7, the V gene TRBV7-9, with D unresolved. The CDR3 runs 12 residues. CDR1 and CDR2 (germline): SEHNR, FQNEAQ (reference sequence). Trimming left V 5 bases short and J 7 bases short, with 12 bases between. CDR3 sequence: CASSPEAWEQYF. Written as DNA, the CDR3 is TGTGCCAGCAGCCCAGAGGCGTGGGAGCAGTACTTC.

A few counts support this clonotype. The chain joins TRBV12-3 or TRBV12-4 to TRBJ1-6, with D perhaps matching TRBD1 (5 bases). The ends were cut back, 5 bases at V and 10 bases at J, with 15 bases in the middle. This CDR3 has 14 residues. The CDR3 loop reads CASSPPGAGSPLHF. CDR3 nucleotide sequence: TGTGCCAGCAGTCCCCCTGGGGCTGGCTCACCCCTCCACTTT.

The chain links TRBV7-9 to TRBJ2-1, with D possibly matching TRBD2 (5 bases). The CDR3 extends over 16 amino acids. V lost 7 bases and J 7 bases, leaving 23 bases between the germline ends. Germline CDR1 is SEHNR and CDR2 is FQNEAQ (reference sequence). In DNA form, the CDR3 reads TGTGCCAGCAAAGAGGCGAGGGCGGGCGCCAGAAATGAGCAGTTCTTC. It is translated as CASKEARAGARNEQFF. Full variable domain (missing parts from reference TRBV7-9 and TRBJ2-1): DTGVSQNPRHKITKRGQNVTFRCDPISEHNRLYWYRQTLGQGPEFLTYFQNEAQLEKSRLLSDRFSAERPKGSFSTLEIQRTEQGDSAMYLCASKEARAGARNEQFFGPGTRLTVL.

V and J are TRBV12-3 or TRBV12-4 and TRBJ2-3; D may correspond to TRBD1 or TRBD2 (6 bases each). CDR3 length equals 12 residues. Trimming removed 7 bases at V and 13 bases at J, with 18 bases between. CDR3: CASNPGGGVKYF. Here the CDR3 DNA reads TGTGCCAGCAACCCCGGGGGCGGGGTAAAGTATTTT.

This clonotype was seen a few times. This chain connects TRBV12-3 or TRBV12-4 to TRBJ2-5, with D perhaps given as TRBD1 or TRBD2 (6 bases each). There are 16 residues in the CDR3. V lost 5 bases and J lost 2, with 18 bases in between. The CDR3 protein is CASSPLGGTEQETQYF. Here the CDR3 DNA reads TGTGCCAGCAGTCCCCTAGGGGGGACGGAACAAGAGACCCAGTACTTC.

The table lists this clonotype with a few counts. V is TRBV9 and J is TRBJ2-7, with 7 nucleotides matching TRBD1. Germline values: CDR1 SGDLS, CDR2 YYNGEE. CDR3 length: 15 residues. The junction had 6 bases not matched to a gene; V was cut back by 3 bases and J by 0 bases. The CDR3 protein is CASSEGDRSSYEQYF. The CDR3 region has the DNA TGTGCCAGCAGCGAGGGGGACAGAAGCTCCTACGAGCAGTACTTC.

This chain uses TRBV4-1 with TRBJ2-2; 7 bases line up with TRBD1. The CDR3 is made up of 16 amino acids. Trimming took 3 bases from V and 4 from J; bases not matched to a gene: 8. CDR1 is MGHRA and CDR2 is YSYEKL in the germline V gene. The CDR3 is CASSQILTGFTGELFF. As DNA, the CDR3 is TGCGCCAGCAGCCAGATATTGACAGGGTTCACCGGGGAGCTGTTTTTT.

In this sample, this clonotype turned up a few times. This chain joins TRBV3-1 and TRBJ2-7; 9 positions agree with TRBD1. The CDR3 sequence is 14 residues long. In germline, CDR1 is LGHDT, CDR2 YNNKEL (reference sequence). V trimming: 3 bases; J trimming: 5 bases; junction bases outside the gene matches: 5. CDR3 DNA sequence: TGTGCCAGCAGCCATGCCGGGACAGGGAACGAGCAGTACTTC. Encoded protein: CASSHAGTGNEQYF.

This chain joins TRBV5-6 and TRBJ2-7; D may correspond to TRBD1 or TRBD2 (5 bases each). The germline V gene encodes CDR1 SGHDT and CDR2 YYEEEE. V was pared by 0 bases and J by 2 bases, with 6 bases between. The length of the CDR3 is 13 residues. In DNA, the CDR3 is TGTGCCAGCAGCTTGGGGGACCCCTACGAGCAGTACTTC. Translated: CASSLGDPYEQYF.

This chain connects TRBV4-1 to TRBJ2-3; 12 bases agree with TRBD2. Per the germline V gene, CDR1 is MGHRA and CDR2 is YSYEKL. Trimming removed 3 bases from V and 3 bases from J; junction bases left unmatched: 10. This CDR3 contains 18 residues. The CDR3 here is CASSQGYMTSGGTDTQYF. The CDR3 region has the DNA TGCGCCAGCAGCCAGGGGTATATGACTAGCGGGGGAACAGATACGCAGTATTTT.

The sample holds a few counts of this clonotype. The rearrangement uses TRBV7-6 and TRBJ2-3; 8 bases are shared with TRBD1. Germline trimming cut 6 bases from V and 0 bases from J; bases unmatched to any gene: 5. Germline V gene lookup returns CDR1 SGHVS and CDR2 FNYEAQ. CDR3 length: 15 residues. Here the CDR3 reads CASSPGGASTDTQYF. The CDR3 DNA reads TGTGCCAGCAGTCCAGGGGGCGCGAGCACAGATACGCAGTATTTT. The full variable domain, with the rest looked up from reference TRBV7-6 and TRBJ2-3, is GAGVSQSPRYKVTKRGQDVALRCDPISGHVSLYWYRQALGQGPEFLTYFNYEAQQDKSGLPNDRFSAERPEGSISTLTIQRTEQRDSAMYRCASSPGGASTDTQYFGPGTRLTVL.

This clonotype was detected a few times. The rearrangement uses TRBV7-9 and TRBJ2-7; tentative D call: TRBD1 (6 bases). V lost 5 bases, J lost 0 bases, and 14 bases lay in between. Germline CDR1 reads SEHNR; CDR2 reads FQNEAQ (reference sequence). The CDR3 covers 15 residues. The CDR3 sequence is CASSPSTGSSYEQYF. For the CDR3, the DNA is TGTGCCAGCAGCCCGTCAACAGGGAGCTCCTACGAGCAGTACTTC.

The J gene is TRBJ2-3, the V gene TRBV24-1; D might be TRBD2 (6 bases). Germline values: CDR1 KGHDR, CDR2 SFDVKD. There are 15 residues in the CDR3. Trimming left V 7 bases short and J 1 base short, with 14 bases between. As DNA, the CDR3 is TGTGCCACCAGCGATCGGGGGTCCGGCACAGATACGCAGTATTTT. It encodes CATSDRGSGTDTQYF.

The chain uses TRBV6-1 and TRBJ2-7; 10 bases are shared with TRBD1. The CDR3 runs to 13 residues. The V gene end was trimmed by 6 bases and the J gene end by 3 bases; junction bases not matched to a gene: 2. From germline, CDR1 is MNHNS and CDR2 SASEGT. CDR3 nucleotides: TGTGCCAGCAGGTGGACAGGGGGCTACGAGCAGTACTTC. Translation gives CASRWTGGYEQYF.

This clonotype was observed a handful of times. The chain combines TRBV9 with TRBJ2-1, with TRBD2 identical over 9 bases. Germline loops: CDR1 SGDLS, CDR2 YYNGEE. The J segment lost 7 bases and the V segment lost 3 bases, leaving 11 bases of the junction unmatched. This CDR3 has 16 amino acids. The CDR3 region is CASSAELAGSGNEQFF. The CDR3 region has the DNA TGTGCCAGCAGCGCCGAACTAGCGGGTTCGGGTAATGAGCAGTTCTTC.

This clonotype was recorded at least ten times. The chain couples TRBV7-9 to TRBJ2-7, with D unclear. Germline V gene data show CDR1 as SEHNR and CDR2 as FQNEAQ (reference sequence). This CDR3 is built from 11 residues. The V gene lost 5 bases and the J gene lost 0 bases, with 2 bases spanning the gap. CDR3 sequence: CASSPSYEQYF. In DNA, the CDR3 is TGTGCCAGCAGCCCCTCCTACGAGCAGTACTTC.

CDR3 bases: TGTGCCAGTAGTACATACAGGGGGCCGGATGGCTACACCTTC. Translated: CASSTYRGPDGYTF. The V call is TRBV19, the J call TRBJ1-2, with 9 bases that match TRBD1. Losses at the gene ends were 4 bases for V and 6 bases for J; bases not matched to a gene: 6. CDR3 length: 14 residues. Germline V CDR1 and CDR2: LNHDA, SQIVND (reference sequence).

This chain uses TRBV6-1 with TRBJ2-1, with 10 bases that match TRBD2. The V segment lost 4 bases and the J segment 3 bases; nucleotides outside the gene matches: 3. CDR1 is MNHNS, CDR2 SASEGT, per germline. The CDR3 has 15 residues. The CDR3 coding sequence is TGTGCCAGCAGTGTAACTAGCGGGGACTACAATGAGCAGTTCTTC. This codes for CASSVTSGDYNEQFF.

The rearrangement uses TRBV11-2 and TRBJ1-1; 11 bases align to TRBD1. There are 17 residues in the CDR3. Trimming removed 5 bases from V and 0 bases from J; junction bases left unmatched: 8. Germline V gene data show CDR1 as SGHAT and CDR2 as FQNNGV. CDR3 region: CASSVGTGGSLNTEAFF. CDR3 nucleotides: TGTGCCAGCAGCGTAGGGACAGGGGGTAGTTTGAACACTGAAGCTTTCTTT.

In this sample, this clonotype turned up a few times. V is TRBV7-9 and J is TRBJ2-5; TRBD1 matches at 10 bases. There are 15 residues in the CDR3. CDR1 and CDR2 from the germline V gene are SEHNR and FQNEAQ (reference sequence). Germline trimming cut 1 base from V and 5 bases from J; bases unmatched to any gene: 4. The CDR3 is CASSLVGTGAETQYF. Written as DNA, the CDR3 is TGTGCCAGCAGCTTAGTGGGGACAGGGGCCGAGACCCAGTACTTC.